The 25 T cell receptor beta chains below all came from one sample that was sequenced in a study of T-cell memory formation after mild COVID-19. TCRdb re-derived calls from the 5' RACE reads in MiXCR, one entry per CDR3 protein. The repertoire holds over 250,000 distinct CDR3 sequences, approximately 15% seen once, with around 23% in the top ten. The source material was PBMCs or a T cell subset sorted from them (not recorded which). These receptor sequences come from a man between 18 and 29 years old who had mild COVID-19 (a few samples of this study predate the infection). Cell type and time point are not known.

This clonotype was recorded many times. The rearrangement links TRBV3-1 to TRBJ1-1; a weak D match, TRBD1 (5 bases). V lost 1 base and J 1 base, leaving 7 bases between the germline ends. The CDR3 totals 14 residues. CDR1 and CDR2 from the germline V gene are LGHDT and YNNKEL (reference sequence). This CDR3 reads CASSQGQPNTEAFF. In DNA form, the CDR3 reads TGTGCCAGCAGCCAAGGACAGCCGAACACTGAAGCTTTCTTT.

The rearrangement joins TRBV15 to TRBJ2-7; a weak D match, TRBD2 (5 bases). The germline V gene encodes CDR1 LNHNV and CDR2 YYDKDF (reference sequence). The CDR3 has 12 amino acids. V was clipped by 1 base and J by 6 bases, with 7 bases between them. CDR3 residues: CATSRGGIEQYF. The CDR3 DNA is TGTGCCACCAGCAGAGGAGGGATCGAGCAGTACTTC.

The chain employs TRBV6-4 and TRBJ2-2; D gene uncertain. The V end lost 2 bases, the J end lost 2 bases, and 12 bases lay between the germline ends. The CDR3 is made up of 16 amino acids. CDR1 and CDR2 from the germline V gene are MRHNA and SNTAGT. The CDR3: CASSDAGPPNTGELFF. CDR3 sequence (DNA): TGTGCCAGCAGTGACGCTGGGCCCCCCAACACCGGGGAGCTGTTTTTT.

This clonotype occurred a few times. The DNA for the CDR3 is TGTGCCAGCAGGGGGACATCTAGCACAGATACGCAGTATTTT. Protein: CASRGTSSTDTQYF. The V and J genes are TRBV2 and TRBJ2-3, with D possibly matching TRBD1 (6 bases). Germline-derived CDR1 and CDR2 are SNHLY and FYNNEI. V was shortened by 6 bases and J by 0 bases, with 10 bases between the two germline ends. This CDR3 is 14 amino acids long.

This clonotype was picked up a small number of times. This chain links TRBV7-9 with TRBJ2-2; D uncertain. The CDR3 runs to 10 residues. Trimming removed 8 bases at V and 7 bases at J, with 5 bases between. Germline V lookup: CDR1 SEHNR, CDR2 FQNEAQ (reference sequence). The CDR3 spells CASGYGELFF. In nucleotides, the CDR3 is TGTGCCAGCGGCTACGGGGAGCTGTTTTTT.

This clonotype showed up many times. The V call is TRBV13, the J call TRBJ2-1; 7 bases line up with TRBD1. CDR1 and CDR2 from the germline V gene are PRHDT and FYEKMQ (reference sequence). After removal of 0 bases from V and 5 bases from J, the junction contained 7 bases not matched to a gene. The CDR3 has 16 residues. CDR3 in DNA: TGTGCCAGCAGCTTAGGGACGGGACAGAATGACAATGAGCAGTTCTTC. Its translation is CASSLGTGQNDNEQFF.

The chain employs TRBV29-1 and TRBJ2-5; possibly TRBD2 for D (6 bases). CDR1 and CDR2 (germline): SQVTM, ANQGSEA. The germline V and J ends were trimmed by 6 bases and 3 bases, with 14 bases remaining between them. The CDR3 runs to 13 residues. The CDR3 nucleotides are TGCAGCGTGGGGTCCCGCGGGGAAGAGACCCAGTACTTC. As protein: CSVGSRGEETQYF. The full variable domain, rest sourced from reference TRBV29-1 and TRBJ2-5, is SAVISQKPSRDICQRGTSLTIQCQVDSQVTMMFWYRQQPGQSLTLIATANQGSEATYESGFVIDKFPISRPNLTFSTLTVSNMSPEDSSIYLCSVGSRGEETQYFGPGTRLLVL.

V is TRBV5-6 and J is TRBJ1-2, with D hard to call. The V end was cut by 4 bases, the J end by 4 bases, with 11 bases between. CDR3 length: 13 residues. Germline V gene data show CDR1 as SGHDT and CDR2 as YYEEEE. Here the CDR3 DNA reads TGTGCCAGCAGCATAATCGTAGGCTATGGCTACACCTTC. Protein sequence: CASSIIVGYGYTF.

For the CDR3, the DNA is TGTGCCAGCAGCTTCCCGCTAGCGGGGGCCGCGAACACCGGGGAGCTGTTTTTT. Amino acids: CASSFPLAGAANTGELFF. The V gene is TRBV11-2, the J gene TRBJ2-2, with TRBD2 matching over 10 bases. J lost 0 bases, V lost 3 bases, and 7 bases had no gene match. The germline gives CDR1 SGHAT, CDR2 FQNNGV. This CDR3 contains 18 residues. Combining the CDR3 with reference TRBV11-2 and TRBJ2-2 gives the whole variable domain EAGVAQSPRYKIIEKRQSVAFWCNPISGHATLYWYQQILGQGPKLLIQFQNNGVVDDSQLPKDRFSAERLKGVDSTLKIQPAKLEDSAVYLCASSFPLAGAANTGELFFGEGSRLTVL.

J is TRBJ2-7 and V is TRBV30; 11 bases are a match to TRBD1. The CDR3 contains 13 residues. Germline V gene data show CDR1 as GTSNPN and CDR2 as SVGIG (reference sequence). The J segment lost 7 bases and the V segment lost 3 bases, leaving 5 bases of the junction unmatched. The DNA for the CDR3 is TGTGCCTGGAGGAGGACAGGGGGCCGTGAGCAGTACTTC. Its protein product is CAWRRTGGREQYF.

This clonotype was counted a few times. The gene calls are TRBV7-9 and TRBJ1-1; D is perhaps TRBD1 (6 bases). The CDR3 is made up of 12 amino acids. V gave up 7 bases and J gave up 8 bases, with 14 bases separating them. CDR1 is SEHNR, CDR2 FQNEAQ, per germline (reference sequence). This CDR3 reads CASNRDNGEAFF. For the CDR3, the DNA is TGTGCCAGCAACAGGGACAATGGGGAAGCTTTCTTT.

V and J are TRBV10-3 and TRBJ2-3; D call uncertain. The CDR3 covers 15 residues. Germline V gives CDR1 ENHRY, CDR2 SYGVKD. Trimming shortened V by 3 bases and J by 1 base, and 11 bases separated the two germline ends. The CDR3 bases are TGTGCCATCAGTGATCCCCACGGCCGCACAGATACGCAGTATTTT. Amino acids: CAISDPHGRTDTQYF.

The sample holds a few counts of this clonotype. V and J are TRBV24-1 and TRBJ2-1; TRBD1 is a possible D gene (5 bases). Deletions cut 10 bases from V and 7 bases from J, with 13 bases between. This CDR3 is 12 amino acids long. In germline, CDR1 is KGHDR, CDR2 SFDVKD. The chain's CDR3 is CATGVGNNEQFF. The CDR3, as DNA: TGTGCCACAGGGGTAGGGAATAATGAGCAGTTCTTC.

This clonotype was seen ten or more times. This rearrangement joins TRBV3-1 to TRBJ1-2; D remains ambiguous. CDR3 length: 13 amino acids. Germline-derived CDR1 and CDR2 are LGHDT and YNNKEL (reference sequence). V gave up 4 bases and J gave up 3 bases, with 9 bases separating them. The chain's CDR3 is CASSRGPDYGYTF. DNA for the CDR3: TGTGCCAGCAGCCGAGGGCCGGACTATGGCTACACCTTC.

This clonotype was counted between two and nine times. This chain links TRBV11-2 with TRBJ2-3, with 13 bases identical to TRBD2. The trim removed 5 bases at V and 2 bases at J, leaving 13 bases unmatched. Germline V gene data show CDR1 as SGHAT and CDR2 as FQNNGV. The CDR3 runs 19 residues. In DNA, the CDR3 is TGTGCCAGCAGCCCGTGGGCGACTAGCGGGGGGCACACCACAGATACGCAGTATTTT. Its translation is CASSPWATSGGHTTDTQYF.

This clonotype was picked up many times. The chain employs TRBV20-1 and TRBJ1-6; a weak D match, TRBD1 (5 bases). The V end lost 3 bases, the J end lost 8 bases, and 11 bases lay between the germline ends. Germline CDR1 is DFQATT and CDR2 is SNEGSKA (reference sequence). CDR3 size: 13 residues. The CDR3 reads CSARGGSDSPLHF. In DNA, the CDR3 is TGCAGTGCTAGGGGGGGATCTGATTCACCCCTCCACTTT.

The chain couples TRBV3-1 to TRBJ2-3, with TRBD1 matching over 7 bases. Looked up from germline, CDR1 is LGHDT and CDR2 is YNNKEL (reference sequence). J lost 1 base, V lost 5 bases, and 18 bases had no gene match. The CDR3 covers 19 residues. CDR3 residues: CASSSGQGEGGLGTDTQYF. The CDR3 DNA is TGTGCCAGCAGCTCGGGGCAGGGGGAAGGCGGACTCGGCACAGATACGCAGTATTTT.

The rearrangement links TRBV20-1 to TRBJ2-6; TRBD1 is a possible D gene (6 bases). Trimming removed 6 bases from V and 4 bases from J, with 13 bases in between. CDR1 DFQATT and CDR2 SNEGSKA come from the germline V gene (reference sequence). This CDR3 comprises 14 residues. CDR3 DNA: TGCAGTGCAAACAGGGCTACCGGGGCCAACGTCCTGACTTTC. Its protein product is CSANRATGANVLTF.

V and J are TRBV4-3 and TRBJ2-1, with D maybe TRBD2 (6 bases). The length of the CDR3 is 15 residues. Deletions cut 3 bases from V and 7 bases from J, with 16 bases between. The germline CDR1 and CDR2 sequences are LGHNA and YSLEER. CDR3 protein: CASSQSGMEGNEQFF. CDR3 sequence (DNA): TGCGCCAGCAGCCAGTCCGGGATGGAGGGAAATGAGCAGTTCTTC.

This clonotype was observed at least ten times. This chain uses TRBV5-5 with TRBJ2-2; D is tentatively TRBD1 or TRBD2 (6 bases each). This CDR3 is 15 amino acids long. Germline CDR1 SGHKS, CDR2 YYEKEE (reference sequence). Trimming left V 1 base short and J 5 bases short, with 12 bases between. DNA of the CDR3: TGTGCCAGCAGCTTGCGGGGGCAGGGGACCGGGGAGCTGTTTTTT. It is translated as CASSLRGQGTGELFF.

The chain uses TRBV6-6 and TRBJ2-3; D uncertain. The CDR3 runs 13 residues. CDR1 MNHNY and CDR2 SVGAGI come from the germline V gene (reference sequence). With 3 bases removed from V and 6 bases from J, the gap between germline ends came to 10 bases. CDR3 residues: CASSYFSADTQYF. Here the CDR3 DNA reads TGTGCCAGCAGTTATTTTTCGGCCGATACGCAGTATTTT.

This clonotype has a handful of counts. The chain recombines TRBV29-1 with TRBJ1-2; TRBD1 aligns across 8 bases. Germline V gene sequence: CDR1 SQVTM, CDR2 ANQGSEA. Unmatched junction bases numbered 2, after V lost 4 bases and J lost 7 bases. CDR3 length: 11 residues. The CDR3 loop reads CSVGQGAGYTF. The CDR3 DNA sequence: TGCAGCGTTGGTCAGGGGGCTGGCTACACCTTC.

The chain employs TRBV27 and TRBJ2-4; tentative D call: TRBD2 (5 bases). Looked up from germline, CDR1 is MNHEY and CDR2 is SMNVEV (reference sequence). The CDR3 covers 15 residues. V was shortened by 3 bases and J by 5 bases, with 14 bases between the two germline ends. Here the CDR3 DNA reads TGTGCCAGCAGTTTGAGGCGGGCGCGCCAAAACATTCAGTACTTC. Residues: CASSLRRARQNIQYF.

The V gene is TRBV6-5, the J gene TRBJ2-7, with a possible D match to TRBD1 (6 bases). The CDR3 has 14 residues. The germline gives CDR1 MNHEY, CDR2 SVGAGI. Trimming removed 6 bases at V and 0 bases at J, with 12 bases between. CDR3 amino acids: CASSSDRSSYEQYV. The DNA for the CDR3 is TGTGCCAGCAGCTCCGACAGGTCCTCCTACGAGCAGTACGTC.

The chain uses TRBV7-2 and TRBJ1-4, with D uncertain. The CDR3 is 13 residues long. CDR1 SGHTA and CDR2 FQGNSA come from the germline V gene. Trimming removed 0 bases at V and 8 bases at J, with 7 bases between. CDR3 residues: CASSLAQQEKLFF. The DNA of the CDR3 is TGTGCCAGCAGCTTAGCGCAGCAGGAAAAACTGTTTTTT.